A selection of T cell receptor beta chains follows, all from one sample in a study of T cell changes during pregnancy in multiple sclerosis. Assay: immunoSEQ multiplex PCR; the TCRdb copy retains only in-frame clones and omits some. The data hold around 80,000 clones, with 80% to 95% observed a single time. Material: peripheral blood, obtained before pregnancy. The receptors derive from a female donor with multiple sclerosis, enrolled in a pregnancy study. Each CDR3 is given without its conserved first and last residue. The order of the fields is V gene, CDR3 protein.

>TRBV4-3
ASSQDVLAGGVGNEQF
>TRBV28
ASSPPGQGATNEKLF
>TRBV27
ASSLGTGVIEQY
>TRBV10-2
ASSERGHEQY
>TRBV15
ATSTGGTRGNQPQH
>TRBV5-1
ASRLAGTSGTQQF
>TRBV7-3
ASSPQGFSGANVLT
>TRBV30
AWSLTSGRAEEQF
>TRBV7-8
ASSRVGRGRSNQPQH
>TRBV28
ASSLRGAAYDSNQPQH
>TRBV25-1
ASSEWGQTEAF
>TRBV4-3
ASSLGTGITGELF
>TRBV28
ASSFSATYEQY
>TRBV29-1
SVVGLAHAYNEQF
>TRBV5-1
ASSLAAGTQQF
>TRBV7-9
ASSSTGGNNEKLF
>TRBV5-6
ASSSLTGLTITDTQY
>TRBV19
ASRGRGGETQY
>TRBV27
ASSLSATRGYEQY
>TRBV19
ASSTPPGHTDTQY
>TRBV4-2
ASSQDQLSSNEKLF
>TRBV6-1
ASSKDSSYEQY
>TRBV7-9
ASSRPGGTEAF
>TRBV5-1
ASRTSGSFNEQF
>TRBV19
ASSDLKAGNTIY
>TRBV7-3
ASSLPYSEQF
>TRBV4-3
ASSQDVDTSYEQY
>TRBV27
ASSLSIIRDRGHEQY
>TRBV19
ASSFGQGARGTEAF